The rows below give T cell receptor beta chains drawn from one sample of a study of beta chain features in type 1 diabetes. Method: immunoSEQ multiplex PCR; TCRdb's copy keeps in-frame clones and lacks some. The sample lists under 150,000 clones, around 15% occurring once. The sequenced sample consisted of central memory CD4+ T cells from blood. Source of these receptors: a man between 18 and 35 years old with type 1 diabetes. The CDR3 runs from the conserved cysteine through the conserved F or W. D genes are given only for firm matches. Only part of the rows carry a size: once, few, many, or a class if the clone is expanded.

NA	TRBV11-2	TRBJ2-3	few	TGTGCCAGCAGCCACCGACAGACCCTAGGCACAGATACGCAGTATTTT	CASSHRQTLGTDTQYF
NA	TRBV4-1	TRBJ2-6	few	TGCGCCAGCAGCCAAGATCAGGCTGGGGCCAACGTCCTGACTTTC	CASSQDQAGANVLTF
TRBD2	TRBV28	TRBJ2-2	few	TGTGCCAGCAGTCCGGGACTAGCGGGGAACACCGGGGAGCTGTTTTTT	CASSPGLAGNTGELFF
NA	TRBV11-2	TRBJ1-1	many	TGTGCCAGCAGCTTAGATCGGCAGGTATCCTCATCTGAAGCTTTCTTT	CASSLDRQVSSSEAFF
NA	TRBV30	TRBJ2-2	few	TGTGCCTGGAGTGTAACTAGAGATACCGGGGAGCTGTTTTTT	CAWSVTRDTGELFF
TRBD1	TRBV5-1	TRBJ1-1	NA	TGCGCCAGCAGCCTAACCGGGACAGTAAACACTGAAGCTTTCTTT	CASSLTGTVNTEAFF
NA	TRBV30	TRBJ1-2	NA	TGTGCCTGGAGGACAGCAAACTATGGCTACACCTTC	CAWRTANYGYTF
NA	TRBV15	TRBJ2-7	many	TGTGCCACCAGCAGAGATTCTCAGTGGGTCTCCTACGAGCAGTACTTC	CATSRDSQWVSYEQYF
TRBD1	TRBV6-5	TRBJ1-2	NA	TGTGCCAGCAGTACCGGACAGGGGGCTAACTATGGCTACACCTTC	CASSTGQGANYGYTF
TRBD1	TRBV7-9	TRBJ2-7	NA	TGTGCCAGCAGCTTCGGGACAGGGTCCTACGAGCAGTACTTC	CASSFGTGSYEQYF
NA	TRBV15	TRBJ2-7	NA	TGTGCCACAAGAATCGGCGAGCAGTACTTC	CATRIGEQYF
NA	TRBV30	TRBJ2-6	many	TGTGCCTGGAGTGTACCGAGATCTGGGGCCAACGTCCTGACTTTC	CAWSVPRSGANVLTF
NA	TRBV10-3	TRBJ1-2	NA	TGTGCCACGACAGATAACTATGGCTACACCTTC	CATTDNYGYTF
NA	TRBV4-2	TRBJ1-5	few	TGTGCCAGCCAGCGGGAGGCTAGGGGCAATCAGCCCCAGCATTTT	CASQREARGNQPQHF
NA	TRBV29-1	TRBJ2-7	few	TGCAGCCCGCCTTCCGGAATAAACCCGGGGGTCTCCTACGAGCAGTACTTC	CSPPSGINPGVSYEQYF
TRBD1	TRBV28	TRBJ1-1	few	TGTGCCAGCACCGTCAGACAGGGGATGAACACTGAAGCTTTCTTT	CASTVRQGMNTEAFF
TRBD2	TRBV7-9	TRBJ2-1	few	TGTGCCAGCAGCGTAGGGACTAGCAATGAGCAGTTCTTC	CASSVGTSNEQFF
TRBD1	TRBV29-1	TRBJ2-2	NA	TGCAGCGTTGATCGACAGGGTGGAAACACCGGGGAGCTGTTTTTT	CSVDRQGGNTGELFF
NA	TRBV4-1	TRBJ2-7	NA	TGCGCCAGCAGCCAAGCGGACCGGCTGTACGAGCAGTACTTC	CASSQADRLYEQYF
NA	TRBV15	TRBJ2-3	NA	TGTGCCACCAGTTGGCGGGACACAGATACGCAGTATTTT	CATSWRDTDTQYF
NA	TRBV7-9	TRBJ2-7	NA	TGTGCCAGCAGTTTGTCATTCGAGAGGGTCCACGAGCAGTACTTC	CASSLSFERVHEQYF
NA	TRBV19	TRBJ2-7	few	TGTGCCAGTAGTCGAAGGGGGACTTCCTACGAGCAGTACTTC	CASSRRGTSYEQYF